The present T cell receptor beta chain was sequenced within a study of post-analysis software for immune sequencing data. Study at large: The patients showed relapsing-remitting, secondary progressive and progressive-relapsing multiple sclerosis courses.

The study, taken as a whole, reports: Controls' normalized Chao1 diversity significantly exceeded that of multiple sclerosis patients. Patients used about 5 TRBV segments, including TRBV5-6, TRBV5-1 and TRBV20-1, more often than controls. F measure showed strong co-clustering of same-batch samples.

Libraries were made from TCR beta cDNA, and they carried unique molecular identifiers. Input of about 0.9 to 10 million T cells yielded 400,000 to 550,000 cDNA molecules. TCRdb passed the PCR reads through MiXCR, listing each CDR3 protein once. The data hold some 370,000 distinct CDR3 sequences, with about a third observed a single time. The V gene end was trimmed by 5 bases and the J gene end by 3 bases; junction bases not matched to a gene: 4. The CDR3 extends over 13 amino acids. CDR1 SGHVS and CDR2 FQNEAQ come from the germline V gene. This clonotype was recorded a few times. Its target is unknown.

The chain recombines TRBV7-8 with TRBJ2-7; 7 nucleotides align to TRBD1. The receptor comes from a girl aged 10-17 years with multiple sclerosis. The sequenced sample consisted of blood. CDR3 amino acids: CASSPGGYYEQYF. In nucleotides, the CDR3 is TGTGCCAGCAGCCCAGGGGGTTACTACGAGCAGTACTTC. The full variable domain, in which reference TRBV7-8 and TRBJ2-7 provide the parts outside the CDR3, is GAGVSQSPRYKVAKRGQDVALRCDPISGHVSLFWYQQALGQGPEFLTYFQNEAQLDKSGLPSDRFFAERPEGSVSTLKIQRTQQEDSAVYLCASSPGGYYEQYFGPGTRLTVT.